This entry is about one T cell receptor beta chain. Its antigen is not known. TCRdb ran MiXCR on the 5' RACE reads and lists one entry per CDR3 protein. In the table there are over 130,000 distinct CDR3 sequences, 13% to 15% of which are singletons. This sample was taken from a study of T-cell memory formation after mild COVID-19. Study details: Clusters of TCRs were largely donor specific.

The germline gives CDR1 MGHRA, CDR2 YSYEKL. V lost 3 bases and J lost 2, with 7 bases in between. This CDR3 contains 14 residues. Overall study findings and caveats: The authors did not confirm SARS-CoV-2 specificity of second-wave clones peaking day 37. Whereas later expanders leaned CD4+, clones contracting day 15 to 85 showed a balanced CD4/CD8 makeup. Shrinking CD4+ clones were chiefly CM and EM; CD8+ ones were chiefly EMRA.

This receptor was obtained from an adult woman who had mild COVID-19 (a few samples of this study predate the infection). Cell type and time point are not known. This rearrangement joins TRBV4-1 to TRBJ2-2; unclear D gene. The sequenced sample consisted of PBMCs or a T cell subset sorted from them (not recorded which). In DNA, the CDR3 is TGCGCCAGCAGCCAGGGCAGAAACACCGGGGAGCTGTTTTTT. Its translation is CASSQGRNTGELFF.